This T cell receptor beta chain was identified in a study of blood T cells in healthy people across ages. Study-wide results and caveats: Older individuals had lower TCR beta diversity per million T cells (the decline was roughly linear).

Next came a second PCR, run for about 7 to 12 cycles, which used a sample-barcoded 5' primer along with a J-beta primer mix. In TCRdb, the 5' RACE reads were re-called with MiXCR into one record per CDR3 protein. The data show around 2 million distinct CDR3 sequences, about 39% seen once. About this clonotype: The antigen is undetermined.

This CDR3 contains 15 residues. The J segment lost 7 bases and the V segment lost 7 bases, leaving 12 bases of the junction unmatched. RNA extraction gave at least 5.5 micrograms of total RNA per sample. The sequence came from a human donor in good health. This chain connects TRBV12-3 or TRBV12-4 to TRBJ1-1, with 10 bases matching TRBD1. The sample comprised blood. CDR3 coding DNA: TGTGCCAGCACCCGGGGGGGGGACAGGGGTCGTGAAGCTTTCTTT. This sequence encodes CASTRGGDRGREAFF.